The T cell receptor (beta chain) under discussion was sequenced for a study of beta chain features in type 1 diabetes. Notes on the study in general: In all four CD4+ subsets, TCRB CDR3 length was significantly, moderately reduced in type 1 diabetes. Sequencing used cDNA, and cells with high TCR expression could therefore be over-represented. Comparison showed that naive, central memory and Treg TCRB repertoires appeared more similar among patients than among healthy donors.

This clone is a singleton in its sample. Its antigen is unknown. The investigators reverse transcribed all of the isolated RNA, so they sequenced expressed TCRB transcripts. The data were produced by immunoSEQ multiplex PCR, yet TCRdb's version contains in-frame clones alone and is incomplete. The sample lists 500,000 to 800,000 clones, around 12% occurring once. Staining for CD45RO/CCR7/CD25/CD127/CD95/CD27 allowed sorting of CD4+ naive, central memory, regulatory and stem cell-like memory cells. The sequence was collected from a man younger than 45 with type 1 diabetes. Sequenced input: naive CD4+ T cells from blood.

This CDR3 reads CASSQGQGINEQFF. CDR3 DNA: TGTGCCAGCAGCCAAGGACAGGGTATCAATGAGCAGTTCTTC. This rearrangement joins TRBV7-9 to TRBJ2-1; 8 nucleotides align to TRBD1. After removal of 5 bases from V and 6 bases from J, the junction contained 6 bases not matched to a gene. Germline V gene data show CDR1 as SEHNR and CDR2 as FQNEAQ (reference sequence). The CDR3 is made up of 14 amino acids.